The rows below give T cell receptor beta chains drawn from one sample of a study of blood T cell repertoires in COVID-19. Produced via immunoSEQ multiplex PCR; TCRdb's table is partial and in-frame only. The table includes tens of thousands of clones, roughly 90% detected once. The specimen sequenced was peripheral blood. The origin of the receptors is a human donor with active COVID-19. The donor label of this sample is uncertain. Each CDR3 is given with its conserved first and last residue. D genes are given only for firm matches. A row's size may be missing; if present it is once, few, many or a size class.

j_call,d_call,clone_size,v_call,cdr3_length,cdr3_aa,cdr3_nt
TRBJ1-1,-,-,TRBV18,14,CASSEAGGGTEAFF,TGTGCCAGCTCCGAGGCGGGGGGAGGTACTGAAGCTTTCTTT
TRBJ1-1,-,-,TRBV6-2/TRBV6-3,17,CASSYSTGAGANTEAFF,TGTGCCAGCAGTTACTCGACAGGCGCTGGTGCGAACACTGAAGCTTTCTTT
TRBJ2-1,TRBD2,once,TRBV7-9,17,CASSLDGGLAGGNEQFF,TGTGCCAGCAGCTTAGATGGCGGGCTAGCGGGGGGTAATGAGCAGTTCTTC
TRBJ2-1,-,-,TRBV30,13,CAWSRDSYNEQFF,TGTGCCTGGAGTAGGGACTCTTACAATGAGCAGTTCTTC
TRBJ2-2,TRBD2,-,TRBV18,16,CASSPLGLGHTGELFF,TGTGCCAGCTCACCACTTGGACTAGGTCACACCGGGGAGCTGTTTTTT
TRBJ2-3,TRBD2,once,TRBV5-1,16,CASSVASGGAADTQYF,TGCGCCAGCAGCGTCGCTAGCGGGGGGGCGGCAGATACGCAGTATTTT
TRBJ2-3,-,-,TRBV30,15,CACGVRGGWADTQYF,TGTGCCTGCGGTGTTCGTGGAGGTTGGGCAGATACGCAGTATTTT
TRBJ2-7,-,-,TRBV5-5,15,CASSLEILSSYEQYF,TGTGCCAGCAGCTTGGAGATCCTGAGCTCCTACGAGCAGTACTTC
TRBJ2-3,TRBD2,-,TRBV5-1,16,CASSPLTGGFTDTQYF,TGCGCCAGCAGCCCCCTCACGGGGGGGTTTACAGATACGCAGTATTTT
TRBJ2-5,TRBD1,-,TRBV7-9,15,CASSLVGRGQETQYF,TGTGCCAGCAGCTTAGTGGGCAGGGGGCAAGAGACCCAGTACTTC
TRBJ2-7,TRBD1,-,TRBV2,13,CASRTGGAGEQYF,TGTGCCAGCAGAACAGGGGGCGCGGGAGAGCAGTACTTC
TRBJ2-3,TRBD1,once,TRBV5-4,16,CASSTPGQGSTDTQYF,TGTGCCAGCAGCACTCCGGGACAGGGGTCCACAGATACGCAGTATTTT
TRBJ2-1,TRBD2,-,TRBV28,17,CASSLGLAGGHMNEQFF,TGTGCCAGCAGTTTGGGACTAGCGGGAGGCCATATGAATGAGCAGTTCTTC
TRBJ1-5,TRBD1,few,TRBV4-1,15,CASSHTGQGQQPQHF,TGCGCCAGCAGCCATACTGGACAGGGACAACAGCCCCAGCATTTT
TRBJ2-7,TRBD1,-,TRBV3-1/TRBV3-2,15,CASSARDRGNSEQYF,TGTGCCAGCAGCGCCCGGGACAGGGGAAATTCCGAGCAGTACTTC
TRBJ1-6,-,-,TRBV4-1,17,CASSPTTDSSYNSPLHF,TGCGCCAGCAGCCCCACTACTGACAGCTCCTATAATTCACCCCTCCACTTT
TRBJ1-2,-,-,TRBV6-1,14,CASSEGGGQDGYTF,TGTGCCAGCAGTGAAGGGGGGGGGCAAGATGGCTACACCTTC
TRBJ2-1,TRBD2,large,TRBV28,18,CASSLPLASGLGHNEQFF,TGTGCCAGCAGTTTACCCTTGGCTAGCGGTCTGGGCCACAATGAGCAGTTCTTC
TRBJ1-5,-,-,TRBV19,15,CASSWGVTSNQPQHF,TGTGCCAGTAGTTGGGGGGTAACTAGCAATCAGCCCCAGCATTTT
TRBJ1-5,-,-,TRBV5-1,13,CASSFDRNQPQHF,TGCGCCAGCTCTTTCGACAGAAATCAGCCCCAGCATTTT
TRBJ2-7,-,-,TRBV9,14,CASSVAGTPGEQYF,TGTGCCAGCAGCGTAGCCGGGACTCCAGGCGAGCAGTACTTC
TRBJ1-6,-,few,TRBV5-1,15,CASSLVGSQNSPLHF,TGCGCCAGCAGCTTGGTAGGGAGTCAAAATTCACCCCTCCACTTT
TRBJ2-1,TRBD2,-,TRBV7-3,14,CASSQAGRYNEQFF,TGTGCCAGCAGCCAAGCGGGAAGATACAATGAGCAGTTCTTC
TRBJ2-1,TRBD2,-,TRBV19,15,CASSIGTSGREEQFF,TGTGCCAGTAGTATCGGAACTAGCGGGAGAGAAGAGCAGTTCTTC
TRBJ2-7,TRBD1,few,TRBV5-1,15,CASSYSGTGGYEQYF,TGCGCCAGCAGCTATTCCGGGACAGGGGGCTACGAGCAGTACTTC
TRBJ2-1,TRBD2,-,TRBV18,19,CASSPVGLAGEGSYNEQFF,TGTGCCAGCTCACCTGTGGGACTAGCGGGAGAGGGCTCCTACAATGAGCAGTTCTTC
TRBJ2-3,TRBD2,-,TRBV7-6,16,CASSLEARGGTDTQYF,TGTGCCAGCAGCTTAGAGGCGCGGGGGGGCACAGATACGCAGTATTTT
TRBJ2-1,TRBD1,few,TRBV6-1,15,CASSEGTGKYNEQFF,TGTGCCAGCAGTGAAGGGACAGGGAAGTACAATGAGCAGTTCTTC
TRBJ2-3,TRBD1,-,TRBV9,14,CASSLDRGLDTQYF,TGTGCCAGCAGCCTGGACAGGGGTCTAGATACGCAGTATTTT
TRBJ1-3,-,few,TRBV7-9,15,CASSSLQGYGNTIYF,TGTGCCAGCAGCTCCTTACAGGGATACGGAAACACCATATATTTT
TRBJ1-1,-,-,TRBV5-4,14,CASSHGHLNTEAFF,TGTGCCAGCAGCCACGGACACTTGAACACTGAAGCTTTCTTT
TRBJ2-3,-,-,TRBV6-6,16,CASSYVVLRGTDTQYF,TGTGCCAGCAGTTACGTAGTTCTTAGGGGGACGGATACGCAGTATTTT
TRBJ2-1,TRBD1,-,TRBV6-5,15,CASSPGQSSYNEQFF,TGTGCCAGCAGTCCGGGACAGAGCTCCTACAATGAGCAGTTCTTC
TRBJ2-1,TRBD1,-,TRBV5-5,15,CASSRPGTGYNEQFF,TGTGCCAGCAGCCGCCCCGGGACAGGGTACAATGAGCAGTTCTTC
TRBJ2-1,-,-,TRBV9,16,CASSARGESSYNEQFF,TGTGCCAGCAGCGCCAGGGGGGAAAGCTCCTACAATGAGCAGTTCTTC
TRBJ2-5,TRBD1,-,TRBV25-1,15,CASSTTGVWAETQYF,TGTGCCAGCAGTACCACAGGGGTATGGGCAGAGACCCAGTACTTC
TRBJ1-5,TRBD1,-,TRBV9,15,CASSTGTGGYQPQHF,TGTGCCAGCAGCACAGGGACAGGGGGCTATCAGCCCCAGCATTTT
TRBJ1-6,-,-,TRBV3-1/TRBV3-2,14,CASSPAGWNSPLHF,TGTGCCAGCAGCCCAGCAGGGTGGAATTCACCCCTCCACTTT
TRBJ2-1,TRBD2,-,TRBV2,15,CASSEYQGGVSEQFF,TGTGCCAGCAGTGAATATCAGGGAGGGGTTAGTGAGCAGTTCTTC
TRBJ1-1,-,-,TRBV28,14,CASSGLLRYTEAFF,TGTGCCAGCAGTGGACTCCTTCGGTACACTGAAGCTTTCTTT
TRBJ1-1,-,-,TRBV4-3,15,CASSQALTPAAEAFF,TGCGCCAGCAGCCAAGCCTTGACACCTGCCGCTGAAGCTTTCTTT
TRBJ1-4,-,-,TRBV18,14,CASSPERIGEKLFF,TGTGCCAGCTCACCAGAGAGGATTGGGGAAAAACTGTTTTTT
TRBJ2-5,TRBD1,-,TRBV4-3,13,CASSRTGEETQYF,TGCGCCAGCAGCCGGACAGGCGAAGAGACCCAGTACTTC
TRBJ2-7,-,few,TRBV29-1,12,CSVVGRGYEQYF,TGCAGCGTTGTTGGCAGGGGCTACGAGCAGTACTTC
TRBJ2-2,-,-,TRBV14,15,CASSQEDTYTGELFF,TGTGCCAGCAGCCAAGAGGACACCTACACCGGGGAGCTGTTTTTT
TRBJ2-1,-,-,TRBV7-9,16,CASSLKGRWGVNEQFF,TGTGCCAGCAGCCTTAAAGGCCGGTGGGGGGTCAATGAGCAGTTCTTC
TRBJ2-1,TRBD2,-,TRBV19,18,CASSIGWGRTSGNNEQFF,TGTGCCAGTAGTATAGGTTGGGGTAGGACTAGCGGGAACAATGAGCAGTTCTTC
TRBJ2-1,-,-,TRBV7-9,16,CASSLAKGRGVYEQFF,TGTGCCAGCAGCTTAGCGAAAGGTAGGGGCGTCTATGAGCAGTTCTTC
TRBJ1-4,TRBD1,-,TRBV6-5,16,CASSYGTGLANEKLFF,TGTGCCAGCAGTTACGGGACAGGGCTGGCTAATGAAAAACTGTTTTTT
TRBJ2-2,-,once,TRBV25-1,14,CASSEYGNTGELFF,TGTGCCAGCAGTGAATACGGGAACACCGGGGAGCTGTTTTTT
TRBJ1-4,-,-,TRBV2,13,CASSVQAGEKLFF,TGTGCCAGCAGTGTCCAGGCGGGTGAAAAACTGTTTTTT
TRBJ2-6,-,-,TRBV5-1,16,CASREAEGSGANVLTF,TGCGCCAGCAGGGAGGCCGAGGGCTCTGGGGCCAACGTCCTGACTTTC
TRBJ2-1,TRBD2,-,TRBV6-5,16,CASSYSPAGAYNEQFF,TGTGCCAGCAGTTACTCACCAGCGGGAGCCTACAATGAGCAGTTCTTC
TRBJ2-1,-,-,TRBV4-3,14,CASSQFTGLDEQFF,TGCGCCAGCAGCCAATTTACAGGGTTAGATGAGCAGTTCTTC